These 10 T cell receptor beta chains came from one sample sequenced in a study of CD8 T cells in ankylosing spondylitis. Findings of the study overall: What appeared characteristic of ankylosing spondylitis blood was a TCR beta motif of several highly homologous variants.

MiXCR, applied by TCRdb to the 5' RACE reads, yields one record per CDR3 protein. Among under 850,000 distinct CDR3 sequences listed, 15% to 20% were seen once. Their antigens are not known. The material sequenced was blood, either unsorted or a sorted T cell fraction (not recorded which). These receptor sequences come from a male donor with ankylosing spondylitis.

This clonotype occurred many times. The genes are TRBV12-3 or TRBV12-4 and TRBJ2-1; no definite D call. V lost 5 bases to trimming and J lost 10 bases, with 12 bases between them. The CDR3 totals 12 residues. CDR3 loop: CASSPNEPEQFF. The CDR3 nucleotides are TGTGCCAGCAGTCCAAACGAACCAGAGCAGTTCTTC.

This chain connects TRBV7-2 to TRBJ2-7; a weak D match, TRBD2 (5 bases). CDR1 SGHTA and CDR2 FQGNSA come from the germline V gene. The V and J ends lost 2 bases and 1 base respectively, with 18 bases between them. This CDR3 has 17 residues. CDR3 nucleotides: TGTGCCAGCAGCTTATTAGTTCCCCGCGGGCAGTCCTACGAGCAGTACTTC. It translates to CASSLLVPRGQSYEQYF.

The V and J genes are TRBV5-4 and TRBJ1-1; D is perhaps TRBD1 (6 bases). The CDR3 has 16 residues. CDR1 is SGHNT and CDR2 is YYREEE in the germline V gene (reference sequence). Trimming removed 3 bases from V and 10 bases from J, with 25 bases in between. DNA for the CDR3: TGTGCCAGCAGCTCGAGTACGGGACACACGAAGGAGGGAGCTTTCTTT. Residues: CASSSSTGHTKEGAFF.

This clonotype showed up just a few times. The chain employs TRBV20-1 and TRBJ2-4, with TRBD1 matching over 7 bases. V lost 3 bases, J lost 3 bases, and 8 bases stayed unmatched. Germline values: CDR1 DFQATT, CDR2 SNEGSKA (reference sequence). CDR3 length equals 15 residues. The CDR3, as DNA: TGCAGTGCTAGTGCCGTGACAGGGATCAAAAACATTCAGTACTTC. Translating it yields CSASAVTGIKNIQYF.

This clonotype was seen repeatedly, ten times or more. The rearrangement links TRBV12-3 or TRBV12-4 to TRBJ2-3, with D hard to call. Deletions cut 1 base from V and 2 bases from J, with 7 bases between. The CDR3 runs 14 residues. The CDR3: CASSLGISTDTQYF. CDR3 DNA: TGTGCCAGCAGTTTAGGTATCTCCACAGATACGCAGTATTTT.

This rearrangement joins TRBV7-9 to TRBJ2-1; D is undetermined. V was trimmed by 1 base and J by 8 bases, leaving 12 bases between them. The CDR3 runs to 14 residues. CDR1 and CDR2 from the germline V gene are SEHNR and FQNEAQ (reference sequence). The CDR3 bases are TGTGCCAGCAGCTTAGAGGCGATTTCGGATGAGCAGTTCTTC. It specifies CASSLEAISDEQFF.

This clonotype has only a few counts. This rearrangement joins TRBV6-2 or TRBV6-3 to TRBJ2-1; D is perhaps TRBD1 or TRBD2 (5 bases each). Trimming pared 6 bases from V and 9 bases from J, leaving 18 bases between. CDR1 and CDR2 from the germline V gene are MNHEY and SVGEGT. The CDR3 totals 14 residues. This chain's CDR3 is CASSPGAIVGEQFF. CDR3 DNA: TGTGCCAGCAGCCCCGGGGCGATTGTTGGTGAGCAGTTCTTC.

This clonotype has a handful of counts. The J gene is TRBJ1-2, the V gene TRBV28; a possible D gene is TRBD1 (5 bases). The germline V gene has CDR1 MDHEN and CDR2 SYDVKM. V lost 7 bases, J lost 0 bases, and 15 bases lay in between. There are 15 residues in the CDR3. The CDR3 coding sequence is TGTGCCAGCATTTCTGGGGGTAGCCCTAACTATGGCTACACCTTC. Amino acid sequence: CASISGGSPNYGYTF.

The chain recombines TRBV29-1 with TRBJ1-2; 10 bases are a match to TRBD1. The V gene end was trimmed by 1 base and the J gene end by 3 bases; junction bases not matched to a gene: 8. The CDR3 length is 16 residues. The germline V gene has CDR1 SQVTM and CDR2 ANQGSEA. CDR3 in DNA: TGCAGCGTTGAAGGCCGGGACAGGGGATTGTACTATGGCTACACCTTC. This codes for CSVEGRDRGLYYGYTF. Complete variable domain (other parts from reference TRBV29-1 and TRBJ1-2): SAVISQKPSRDICQRGTSLTIQCQVDSQVTMMFWYRQQPGQSLTLIATANQGSEATYESGFVIDKFPISRPNLTFSTLTVSNMSPEDSSIYLCSVEGRDRGLYYGYTFGSGTRLTVV.

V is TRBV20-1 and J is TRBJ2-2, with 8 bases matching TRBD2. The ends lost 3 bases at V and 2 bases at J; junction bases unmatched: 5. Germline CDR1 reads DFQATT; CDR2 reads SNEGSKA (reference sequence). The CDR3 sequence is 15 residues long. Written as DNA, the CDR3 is TGCAGTGCTAGCCGCGGGGGGCCAAACACCGGGGAGCTGTTTTTT. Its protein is CSASRGGPNTGELFF.